A single sample gave rise to the 5 T cell receptor beta chains below, sequenced in a study of spatial heterogeneity in lung cancer. Time point indicated: sample taken at primary tumor resection. For these receptors, no antigen is known. Via MiXCR, TCRdb re-called the 5' RACE reads, giving one row per CDR3 protein. The sample lists approximately 4,900 distinct CDR3 sequences, roughly 14% occurring once. Overall study results and limits: Mutation tallies in tumors tracked expanded intratumoral alpha and beta TCR counts.

The sample consisted of lung tumor tissue, taken at surgery. These receptors were taken from a female donor with early-stage non-small cell lung cancer.

V and J are TRBV3-1 and TRBJ1-6; D perhaps matches TRBD1 (5 bases). Germline V gene data show CDR1 as LGHDT and CDR2 as YNNKEL (reference sequence). V lost 4 bases, J lost 12 bases, and 13 bases lay in between. This CDR3 has 13 amino acids. The chain's CDR3 is CASSLFMGVPLHF. CDR3 coding DNA: TGTGCCAGCAGCCTCTTTATGGGGGTACCCCTCCACTTT.

The rearrangement joins TRBV30 to TRBJ2-1; D uncertain. Trimming pared 7 bases from V and 5 bases from J, leaving 15 bases between. Looked up from germline, CDR1 is GTSNPN and CDR2 is SVGIG (reference sequence). This CDR3 is 13 amino acids long. The CDR3, as DNA: TGTGCCTTAGGACCCGAACTGAACAATGAGCAGTTCTTC. It specifies CALGPELNNEQFF. Using reference TRBV30 and TRBJ2-1 for the parts outside the CDR3, the full variable domain is SQTIHQWPATLVQPVGSPLSLECTVEGTSNPNLYWYRQAAGRGLQLLFYSVGIGQISSEVPQNLSASRPQDRQFILSSKKLLLSDSGFYLCALGPELNNEQFFGPGTRLTVL.

There are many counts of this clonotype. The chain employs TRBV10-2 and TRBJ2-5; 9 bases map to TRBD2. Germline V gives CDR1 WSHSY, CDR2 SAAADI. The length of the CDR3 is 18 residues. V shed 3 bases, J shed 1 base, and the junction held 12 bases outside the gene matches. CDR3 in amino acids: CASSDWSSGAFFQETQYF. CDR3 nucleotides: TGCGCCAGCAGTGATTGGTCTAGCGGGGCGTTTTTCCAAGAGACCCAGTACTTC.

The V gene is TRBV9, the J gene TRBJ2-1; D gene uncertain. The V and J ends lost 0 bases and 0 bases respectively, with 4 bases between them. CDR1 and CDR2 (germline): SGDLS, YYNGEE. This CDR3 region has 14 residues. CDR3 coding DNA: TGTGCCAGCAGCGTAGGGGGCTCCTACAATGAGCAGTTCTTC. Translation gives CASSVGGSYNEQFF.

This clonotype is classed as medium-sized. This chain connects TRBV5-1 to TRBJ2-5; TRBD2 is a possible D gene (7 bases). Germline lookup yields CDR1 SGHRS and CDR2 YFSETQ. This CDR3 spans 15 amino acids. V shed 0 bases and J shed 5 bases, with 14 bases lying between them. The CDR3 region has the DNA TGCGCCAGCAGCTTGGCCGGGGGGCACGGGGAGACCCAGTACTTC. This codes for CASSLAGGHGETQYF.